These 8 T cell receptor beta chains were all obtained from the same sample, sequenced in a study of CXCR3-negative and CXCR3-positive naive CD8 T cells (dated by TCRdb to about 2019). Sequencing took place on a NextSeq 550. The Human TCR Profiling Kit (MiLaboratory) was used to prepare UMI-labeled 5' RACE TRB cDNA libraries. TCRdb reprocessed the reads and provides one entry for every CDR3 protein sequence; no DNA is given. This sample's table lists 100,000 to 150,000 distinct CDR3 sequences. In total, the top ten clones hold nearly 0.5% of the sample. The sequenced sample was naive CXCR3- CD8+ T cells from blood. In light of the paper, this sample's cell subset or site label describes: CD45RO-CCR7+CD27+CD95- naive CD8+ T cells lacking CXCR3 (TNR3-). Receptors originate from a human donor in good health. Some clones in this sample may be carry-over from other donors' samples.

The chain links TRBV7-8 to TRBJ1-4; TCRdb's D call, TRBD1, is unchecked because there is no DNA. The length of the CDR3 is 16 residues. CDR1 and CDR2 from the germline V gene are SGHVS and FQNEAQ. CDR3 residues: CASSLSRGPDNEKLFF.

The rearrangement joins TRBV28 to TRBJ1-3; TCRdb names TRBD1, which stays unverified in the absence of DNA. CDR1 and CDR2 from the germline V gene are MDHEN and SYDVKM. The CDR3 length is 15 residues. The CDR3 sequence is CASSPTPPLRNTIYF.

The genes are TRBV23-1 and TRBJ2-4; the D call from TCRdb, TRBD2, cannot be confirmed without DNA. TRBV23-1 belongs to the ORF category, with a function that is uncertain. CDR3 length equals 17 residues. The CDR3: CASSHPTSGLAKNIQYF.

The chain combines TRBV19 with TRBJ2-7; TCRdb's D call of TRBD2 is untestable without DNA. Germline V lookup: CDR1 LNHDA, CDR2 SQIVND (reference sequence). The CDR3 extends over 15 amino acids. CDR3 sequence: CASSIDRDFTYEQYF.

The chain uses TRBV12-3 or TRBV12-4 and TRBJ2-3; with no DNA, the TCRdb D assignment of TRBD1 cannot be verified. The CDR3 spans 15 residues. The CDR3 loop reads CASSFPGYGTDTQYF.

V is TRBV7-9 and J is TRBJ1-6; the TCRdb call, TRBD1, lacks DNA for checking. Germline V CDR1 and CDR2: SEHNR, FQNEAQ (reference sequence). This CDR3 is built from 14 residues. The CDR3 loop reads CASRTDRANSPLHF.

The chain links TRBV4-1 to TRBJ1-4. The CDR3 sequence is 17 residues long. Per the germline V gene, CDR1 is MGHRA and CDR2 is YSYEKL. The chain's CDR3 is CASSQRYPGGEGEKLFF.

The V call is TRBV7-3, the J call TRBJ2-1; without DNA, the TCRdb call of TRBD2 cannot be checked. The CDR3 runs to 15 residues. The germline CDR1 and CDR2 sequences are SGHTA and FQGTGA. The CDR3 reads CASSFSGLAGFEQFF.